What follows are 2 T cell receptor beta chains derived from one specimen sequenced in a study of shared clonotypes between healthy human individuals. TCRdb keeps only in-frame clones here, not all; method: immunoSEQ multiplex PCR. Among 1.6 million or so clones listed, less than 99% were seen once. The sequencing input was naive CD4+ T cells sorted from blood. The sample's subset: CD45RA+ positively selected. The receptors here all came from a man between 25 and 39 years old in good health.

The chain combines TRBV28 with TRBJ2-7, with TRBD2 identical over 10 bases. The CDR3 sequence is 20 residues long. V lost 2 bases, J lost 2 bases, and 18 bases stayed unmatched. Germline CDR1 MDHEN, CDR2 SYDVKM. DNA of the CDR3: TGTGCCAGCAGTTTAGTAGCCTCCTCCCTCAGCGGGAGGGCGCCCTACGAGCAGTACTTC. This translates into CASSLVASSLSGRAPYEQYF.

CDR3 in DNA: TGCGCCAGCACTCAAGTGGGCGGTCAAGAGACCCAGTACTTC. Translating it yields CASTQVGGQETQYF. The gene calls are TRBV5-1 and TRBJ2-5; D not resolved. The CDR3 has 14 amino acids. CDR1 is SGHRS and CDR2 is YFSETQ in the germline V gene. V dropped 6 bases and J dropped 2 bases, with 14 bases sitting between them.